The rows below give T cell receptor beta chains drawn from one sample of a study of tumor-infiltrating lymphocytes in primary liver carcinoma. TCRdb passed the multiplex PCR reads through MiXCR, listing each CDR3 protein once. The repertoire consists of nearly 200,000 distinct CDR3 sequences, with about 65% occurring once and the leading ten covering under 7.5%. The specimen was peripheral blood. The receptors derive from a woman aged 55 to 70 with primary liver carcinoma and hepatitis B virus infection. Each CDR3 is given with its conserved first and last residue. Fields, in order: clone size, J gene, D gene, V gene, CDR3 DNA, CDR3 protein. The D gene is left open where the match is weak. For some rows the clone size is stated as once, few or many, or as a class when expanded; others skip it.

size: once; J: TRBJ1-3; D: -; V: TRBV5-1; DNA: TGCGCCAGCAGCGGGGTTAGCTCTGGAAACACCATATATTTT; CDR3: CASSGVSSGNTIYF
size: few; J: TRBJ2-7; D: -; V: TRBV7-9; DNA: TGTGCCAGCAGCTTAGCGGTCAGCTCCTACGAGCAGTACTTC; CDR3: CASSLAVSSYEQYF
size: -; J: TRBJ1-6; D: -; V: TRBV11-3; DNA: TGTGCCAGCAGTTGGGCCTCGAATTCACCCCTCCACTTT; CDR3: CASSWASNSPLHF
size: -; J: TRBJ2-5; D: TRBD1; V: TRBV11-3; DNA: TGTGCCAGCAGGGACCGCAGGACAGGGGGGATGACCCAGTACTTC; CDR3: CASRDRRTGGMTQYF
size: many; J: TRBJ2-3; D: TRBD2; V: TRBV11-2; DNA: TGTGCCAGCAGCTTAGCTACTAGCGGGGGGATCGGCACAGATACGCAGTATTTT; CDR3: CASSLATSGGIGTDTQYF
size: -; J: TRBJ2-7; D: -; V: TRBV6-2/TRBV6-3; DNA: TGTGCCAGCAGGCTAGCTGCTACCTACGAGCAGTGCTTC; CDR3: CASRLAATYEQCF
size: -; J: TRBJ2-2; D: -; V: TRBV28; DNA: TGTGCCAGCAGAGGGGCCGGGACATTGAACACCGGGGAGCTGTTTTTT; CDR3: CASRGAGTLNTGELFF
size: few; J: TRBJ2-7; D: -; V: TRBV11-2; DNA: TGTGCCAGCAGCTTAGCGAACGGAGGTCACTACGAGCAATACTTC; CDR3: CASSLANGGHYEQYF
size: -; J: TRBJ2-7; D: -; V: TRBV14; DNA: TGTGCCAGCAGCCAAGGGGTCAGGGACCCCTACGAGCAGTACTTC; CDR3: CASSQGVRDPYEQYF
size: few; J: TRBJ2-1; D: -; V: TRBV5-1; DNA: TGCGCCAGCAGCGACCCGGGAAATGGGGGTAATGAGCAGTTCTTC; CDR3: CASSDPGNGGNEQFF
size: many; J: TRBJ1-2; D: -; V: TRBV29-1; DNA: TGCAGCGTTGATTCAGGCAGCTATGGCTACACCTTC; CDR3: CSVDSGSYGYTF
size: -; J: TRBJ2-7; D: -; V: TRBV28; DNA: TGTGCCAACAGCCCCTTACTATCCCCCGAGCGGGAGCAGTACTTC; CDR3: CANSPLLSPEREQYF
size: -; J: TRBJ2-7; D: -; V: TRBV6-5; DNA: TGTGCCAGCAGTGAAACCCTTCCCTACGATCAGTATTTC; CDR3: CASSETLPYDQYF
size: -; J: TRBJ2-1; D: TRBD2; V: TRBV13; DNA: TGTGCCAACAGTTCCGGGACTAGCGGAACCAATGAGCAGTTCTTC; CDR3: CANSSGTSGTNEQFF
size: -; J: TRBJ1-4; D: TRBD1; V: TRBV28; DNA: TGTGCCAGCAGTTTAACCTCCACAGGGGAGGAGAAACTGTTTTTT; CDR3: CASSLTSTGEEKLFF
size: -; J: TRBJ1-1; D: TRBD1; V: TRBV28; DNA: TGTGCCAGCAGCGCAGGGGGCCTGGGCACTGAAGCTTTCTTT; CDR3: CASSAGGLGTEAFF
size: few; J: TRBJ2-5; D: -; V: TRBV14; DNA: TGTGCCAGCAGCCAAGATTACACGGGAGTGAGAGAGACCCAGTACTTC; CDR3: CASSQDYTGVRETQYF
size: -; J: TRBJ2-5; D: -; V: TRBV5-6; DNA: TGTGCCAGCAGCTTGGAGCAGAAAAGCTTACAAGAGACCCAGTACTTC; CDR3: CASSLEQKSLQETQYF
size: -; J: TRBJ2-2; D: TRBD2; V: TRBV12-3/TRBV12-4; DNA: TGTGCCAGCAGTTTACGGCTAGCGGTAGGGCTTCGGACCGGGGAGCTGTGTTTT; CDR3: CASSLRLAVGLRTGELCF
size: -; J: TRBJ2-5; D: -; V: TRBV5-1; DNA: TGCGCCAGCAGTACTGTAGGGGGAGACACCCAGTACTTC; CDR3: CASSTVGGDTQYF
size: -; J: TRBJ2-3; D: -; V: TRBV12-5; DNA: TGTGATAGTGCCACCGGGTGGACGGATACAGATACGCAGTATTTT; CDR3: CDSATGWTDTDTQYF
size: -; J: TRBJ1-2; D: -; V: TRBV6-2/TRBV6-3; DNA: TGTGCCAGCAGTTACTCCTCGGGAAACTATGGCTACACCTTC; CDR3: CASSYSSGNYGYTF
size: -; J: TRBJ1-3; D: -; V: TRBV29-1; DNA: TGCAGCGTTGTAGGCGGACACTCTGGAAACACCGTATATTTT; CDR3: CSVVGGHSGNTVYF
size: -; J: TRBJ2-1; D: TRBD1; V: TRBV11-2; DNA: TGTGCCAGCACCTTGAGGACAGGGGGCACATATGAGCACTTCTTC; CDR3: CASTLRTGGTYEHFF
size: -; J: TRBJ2-1; D: TRBD2; V: TRBV11-2; DNA: TGTGCCAGCAACTACCCTACCGGGACTAGCGGGAGGGGTAATGAGCAGTTCTTC; CDR3: CASNYPTGTSGRGNEQFF
size: many; J: TRBJ1-1; D: -; V: TRBV12-3/TRBV12-4; DNA: TGTGCCAGCAAGGTCGGAGCAGTCACTGAAGCTTTCTTT; CDR3: CASKVGAVTEAFF
size: -; J: TRBJ2-2; D: -; V: TRBV11-2; DNA: TGTGCCAGCAGCCGACGTAGTGGTGCCACCGGGGAGCTGTTTTTT; CDR3: CASSRRSGATGELFF
size: -; J: TRBJ2-3; D: -; V: TRBV11-2; DNA: TGTGCCAGCAGCTTAGAGCTCCCAGATGCGCACTATTTT; CDR3: CASSLELPDAHYF
size: -; J: TRBJ2-1; D: TRBD2; V: TRBV12-3/TRBV12-4; DNA: TGTGCCAGCGGGACTAGCGGACACAATGAGCACTTCTTC; CDR3: CASGTSGHNEHFF
size: many; J: TRBJ2-2; D: TRBD2; V: TRBV6-1; DNA: TGTGCCAGCAGTGAGGGACTAGCGGCTACCGGGGAGCTGTTTTTT; CDR3: CASSEGLAATGELFF
size: -; J: TRBJ2-1; D: TRBD2; V: TRBV5-1; DNA: TGCGCCAGCAATGTGGGACTAGCGGGAGTCCATGAGCAGTTCTTC; CDR3: CASNVGLAGVHEQFF
size: many; J: TRBJ2-7; D: -; V: TRBV11-2; DNA: TGTGCCAGCAGCCCCGGGGTCAACTACGAGCAGTACTTC; CDR3: CASSPGVNYEQYF
size: -; J: TRBJ2-5; D: -; V: TRBV7-9; DNA: TGTGCCAGCAGCTATTCATCGGGTACCCAAGAGACCCAGTACTTC; CDR3: CASSYSSGTQETQYF
size: -; J: TRBJ2-7; D: TRBD2; V: TRBV11-3; DNA: TGTACCAGCAGCTTAGGAGCTAGCGGAAACCACGAGCAGTACTTC; CDR3: CTSSLGASGNHEQYF
size: -; J: TRBJ2-3; D: TRBD2; V: TRBV12-5; DNA: TGTGCTAGTGGGTCGGCACTAGCGACGGCAGATACACAGTATTTT; CDR3: CASGSALATADTQYF
size: -; J: TRBJ1-6; D: -; V: TRBV4-1; DNA: TGCGCCAACAGCCAAATGAGGCGGGGACTCAATTCACGCCTCCACTTT; CDR3: CANSQMRRGLNSRLHF
size: -; J: TRBJ2-1; D: TRBD1; V: TRBV11-2; DNA: TGTGCCAGCAGCTTCACAGGGGTCAATGAGCAGTTCTTC; CDR3: CASSFTGVNEQFF
size: many; J: TRBJ1-5; D: TRBD1; V: TRBV6-5; DNA: TGTGCCAGCAGTCCCAGACCCGTAAGACAGGGGGCTGGGCAGCCCCAGCATTTT; CDR3: CASSPRPVRQGAGQPQHF
size: -; J: TRBJ2-4; D: TRBD1; V: TRBV28; DNA: TGTGCCAGCAGAACAAACAGGGGGGTCAACAACATTCAGTACTTC; CDR3: CASRTNRGVNNIQYF
size: once; J: TRBJ2-2; D: -; V: TRBV6-6; DNA: TGTGCCAGCAGTTACTGGGGCAGCAACACCGGGGAGCTGCTTTTT; CDR3: CASSYWGSNTGELLF
size: -; J: TRBJ2-2; D: -; V: TRBV6-6; DNA: TGTGCCAGCACTACAGGGGGGGCGAACACCGGGGAGCTGTTTTTT; CDR3: CASTTGGANTGELFF
size: -; J: TRBJ1-1; D: -; V: TRBV11-3; DNA: TGTGCCGGCAGATTAGAGGGTCCATTTCGGATCACTGAAGCTTTCTTT; CDR3: CAGRLEGPFRITEAFF
size: -; J: TRBJ1-1; D: -; V: TRBV12-3/TRBV12-4; DNA: TGTGCCAGCAGCCGACAGTGGAACACTGAAACTTTCTTT; CDR3: CASSRQWNTETFF
size: -; J: TRBJ2-3; D: TRBD2; V: TRBV10-3; DNA: TGTGCCATCGGGGAGGGGTACACAGATACGCAGTATTTT; CDR3: CAIGEGYTDTQYF
size: -; J: TRBJ2-1; D: -; V: TRBV7-8; DNA: TGTGCCTGCAGCTTAGAGACCTACAATGAGCAGTCCTTC; CDR3: CACSLETYNEQSF
size: once; J: TRBJ2-7; D: -; V: TRBV6-5; DNA: TGTGCCAGCAGTTACTCGACGGAGACAGGACCCTACGAGCAATGCTTC; CDR3: CASSYSTETGPYEQCF
size: -; J: TRBJ2-1; D: TRBD2; V: TRBV29-1; DNA: TGCAGCGTTGCGAAGAGGGGGACTAGCGGGAGCATTGAGCAGCTCTTC; CDR3: CSVAKRGTSGSIEQLF
size: -; J: TRBJ2-5; D: -; V: TRBV11-1; DNA: TGTGCCTGCAGAAGCCGGAACCACGGCACCCAGTACTTC; CDR3: CACRSRNHGTQYF
size: -; J: TRBJ2-1; D: TRBD2; V: TRBV11-2; DNA: TGTGCCGGCAGCTTTAGTCTAGCGGAGTACAATGAGCAGTCCTTC; CDR3: CAGSFSLAEYNEQSF
size: -; J: TRBJ2-1; D: -; V: TRBV12-5; DNA: TGTGCTAGTGGTTTAAATAGGGTAGAGCAGTTCTTC; CDR3: CASGLNRVEQFF
size: -; J: TRBJ2-7; D: -; V: TRBV29-1; DNA: TGCAGCGTTCGAATATACCCACGAGGGGAGTACTTC; CDR3: CSVRIYPRGEYF
size: -; J: TRBJ1-3; D: -; V: TRBV12-3/TRBV12-4; DNA: TGTGCCGGCAGTTTCGGGGAAACTGTAAACACCATATATTTT; CDR3: CAGSFGETVNTIYF
size: -; J: TRBJ2-5; D: -; V: TRBV11-2; DNA: TGTGCCAGTAGCTTGGGGCTGGGATCGCAAGATACCCAATACTTC; CDR3: CASSLGLGSQDTQYF
size: -; J: TRBJ1-1; D: -; V: TRBV30; DNA: TGTGTCTGGAGTAGGGGAGGGGGCACTGAAGCTTTCTTT; CDR3: CVWSRGGGTEAFF
size: many; J: TRBJ2-2; D: TRBD2; V: TRBV4-2; DNA: TGTGCCAGCAGCCAAGAGGGGCGGGAGGTCACCGGGGAGCTGTTTTTT; CDR3: CASSQEGREVTGELFF